Shown below are 25 T cell receptor beta chains from a single sample sequenced in a study of PD-L1 blockade in urothelial cancer. Only in-frame clones appear in the TCRdb table, and some are missing; sequencing was by immunoSEQ multiplex PCR. The table includes around 40,000 clones, approximately 90% detected once. The time point was: pretreatment peripheral blood. Specimen: PBMCs, collected around atezolizumab (anti-PD-L1) treatment. The receptors come from a woman aged 55-69 years with urothelial cancer.

The chain joins TRBV5-4 to TRBJ2-1, with TRBD2 matching over 7 bases. Trimming removed 3 bases from V and 4 bases from J; junction bases left unmatched: 7. CDR3 size: 15 residues. Germline V lookup: CDR1 SGHNT, CDR2 YYREEE (reference sequence). The chain's CDR3 is CASSSWDYRYNEQFF. DNA for the CDR3: TGTGCCAGCAGCTCGTGGGACTACCGATACAATGAGCAGTTCTTC.

The rearrangement joins TRBV4-1 to TRBJ1-3; tentative D call: TRBD1 (6 bases). V was shortened by 7 bases and J by 4 bases, with 14 bases between the two germline ends. The CDR3 loop spans 14 amino acids. Germline V gene data show CDR1 as MGHRA and CDR2 as YSYEKL. The CDR3 sequence is CASTSAQGGNTIYF. The CDR3 DNA reads TGCGCCAGCACCTCAGCTCAGGGGGGAAACACCATATATTTT.

The chain uses TRBV2 and TRBJ2-1, with 8 bases lining up with TRBD2. Trimming took 6 bases from V and 10 from J; bases not matched to a gene: 5. The CDR3 contains 12 residues. The germline V gene encodes CDR1 SNHLY and CDR2 FYNNEI. The CDR3 DNA reads as TGTGCCAGCAGAGGACTAGCAGCCGAGCAGTTCTTC. Protein product: CASRGLAAEQFF. The variable domain in full, with the rest retrieved from reference TRBV2 and TRBJ2-1, is EPEVTQTPSHQVTQMGQEVILRCVPISNHLYFYWYRQILGQKVEFLVSFYNNEISEKSEIFDDQFSVERPDGSNFTLKIRSTKLEDSAMYFCASRGLAAEQFFGPGTRLTVL.

A few counts support this clone. This chain connects TRBV14 to TRBJ2-3; D ambiguous. Germline V gives CDR1 SGHDN, CDR2 FVKESK. The CDR3 length is 14 residues. The germline V and J ends were trimmed by 2 bases and 0 bases, with 6 bases remaining between them. This CDR3 is CASSQFSSTDTQYF. CDR3 bases: TGTGCCAGCAGCCAATTCTCTAGCACAGATACGCAGTATTTT. The full variable domain, with the rest looked up from reference TRBV14 and TRBJ2-3, is EAGVTQFPSHSVIEKGQTVTLRCDPISGHDNLYWYRRVMGKEIKFLLHFVKESKQDESGMPNNRFLAERTGGTYSTLKVQPAELEDSGVYFCASSQFSSTDTQYFGPGTRLTVL.

This rearrangement joins TRBV27 to TRBJ2-1; D may be TRBD2 (6 bases). V was cut by 4 bases and J by 0 bases, with 7 bases left in between. Germline-derived CDR1 and CDR2 are MNHEY and SMNVEV (reference sequence). The CDR3 contains 14 residues. CDR3 in amino acids: CASSYGGSYNEQFF. DNA of the CDR3: TGTGCCAGCAGTTACGGGGGCTCCTACAATGAGCAGTTCTTC.

As regards this clone: In the same sample, other DNA sequences code for this CDR3. V usage is TRBV7-9 and J usage is TRBJ1-1, with D perhaps TRBD1 (5 bases). The V gene lost 6 bases and the J gene lost 1 base, with 9 bases spanning the gap. Germline V CDR1 and CDR2: SEHNR, FQNEAQ (reference sequence). The CDR3 totals 13 residues. The CDR3 nucleotides are TGTGCCAGCAGTCTACAGGAGAACACTGAAGCTTTCTTT. Translated: CASSLQENTEAFF. The full variable domain, with the rest looked up from reference TRBV7-9 and TRBJ1-1, is DTGVSQNPRHKITKRGQNVTFRCDPISEHNRLYWYRQTLGQGPEFLTYFQNEAQLEKSRLLSDRFSAERPKGSFSTLEIQRTEQGDSAMYLCASSLQENTEAFFGQGTRLTVV.

The chain carries TRBV5-4 and TRBJ2-7, with TRBD1 matching 8 bases. Per the germline V gene, CDR1 is SGHNT and CDR2 is YYREEE (reference sequence). V lost 3 bases and J lost 0; bases outside the gene matches: 5. There are 15 residues in the CDR3. Written as DNA, the CDR3 is TGTGCCAGCAGCTCCCGGGACAGGAGCTCCTACGAGCAGTACTTC. This translates into CASSSRDRSSYEQYF.

V is TRBV5-1 and J is TRBJ1-2, with D maybe TRBD1 (5 bases). Trimming shortened V by 3 bases and J by 7 bases, and 7 bases separated the two germline ends. The germline V gene encodes CDR1 SGHRS and CDR2 YFSETQ. This CDR3 comprises 11 residues. The CDR3 loop is CASSSGLGYTF. The CDR3 nucleotides read TGCGCCAGCAGCTCGGGACTTGGCTACACCTTC.

The rearrangement links TRBV28 to TRBJ1-2, with TRBD1 matching over 12 bases. Germline V gives CDR1 MDHEN, CDR2 SYDVKM. V shed 4 bases and J 8 bases; nucleotides not matched to a gene: 2. The CDR3 length is 13 residues. The CDR3 reads CASSWDRGHGYTF. The CDR3 nucleotides are TGTGCCAGCAGTTGGGACAGGGGGCACGGCTACACCTTC.

The chain recombines TRBV5-1 with TRBJ2-1; D is undetermined. The CDR3 length is 14 residues. Trimming took off 3 bases at V and 3 bases at J, with 10 bases between the two ends. CDR1 SGHRS and CDR2 YFSETQ come from the germline V gene. The CDR3 DNA sequence: TGCGCCAGCAGCTCGAGACTGAACTACAATGAGCAGTTCTTC. Translation gives CASSSRLNYNEQFF.

This sequence joins TRBV11-3 and TRBJ2-1, with TRBD1 identical over 7 bases. V lost 5 bases, J lost 10 bases, and 14 bases stayed unmatched. Germline lookup yields CDR1 SGHNT and CDR2 YENEEA. The CDR3 runs 15 residues. The CDR3 DNA reads as TGTGCCAGCAGCACAGGGGCACTAGTAGGCAGCGAGCAGTTCTTC. Encoded protein: CASSTGALVGSEQFF.

The chain uses TRBV18 and TRBJ2-1; D might be TRBD2 (6 bases). V was pared by 6 bases and J by 0 bases, with 15 bases between. Looked up from germline, CDR1 is KGHSH and CDR2 is LQKENI. This CDR3 spans 16 amino acids. The CDR3 region is CASSYYSGISYNEQFF. CDR3 bases: TGTGCCAGCTCGTATTATAGCGGAATCTCCTACAATGAGCAGTTCTTC. Supplemented by reference TRBV18 and TRBJ2-1, the full variable domain reads NAGVMQNPRHLVRRRGQEARLRCSPMKGHSHVYWYRQLPEEGLKFMVYLQKENIIDESGMPKERFSAEFPKEGPSILRIQQVVRGDSAAYFCASSYYSGISYNEQFFGPGTRLTVL.

This chain connects TRBV19 to TRBJ1-3; D uncertain. Trimming took 5 bases from V and 4 from J, leaving 15 bases between them. Germline values: CDR1 LNHDA, CDR2 SQIVND (reference sequence). CDR3 length: 15 amino acids. The CDR3 region is CASSYNGGMGNTIYF. CDR3 DNA sequence: TGTGCCAGTAGTTATAATGGAGGCATGGGAAACACCATATATTTT.

The chain combines TRBV18 with TRBJ2-7; TRBD2 might be the D (5 bases). V was clipped by 5 bases and J by 5 bases, with 10 bases between them. The CDR3 loop spans 12 amino acids. The germline CDR1 and CDR2 sequences are KGHSH and LQKENI. As DNA, the CDR3 is TGTGCCAGCTCAGCGAAGGGAGACGAGCAGTACTTC. Its translation: CASSAKGDEQYF.

The chain joins TRBV11-2 to TRBJ1-2; D might be TRBD1 (6 bases). CDR1 is SGHAT and CDR2 is FQNNGV in the germline V gene. The CDR3 totals 14 residues. V lost 0 bases, J lost 4 bases, and 9 bases lay in between. The CDR3 region is CASSLERGGYGYTF. CDR3 in DNA: TGTGCCAGCAGCTTAGAAAGGGGGGGCTATGGCTACACCTTC.

There are a few counts of this clone. The rearrangement joins TRBV7-9 to TRBJ2-3; D is unclear. The CDR3 spans 17 residues. CDR1 is SEHNR, CDR2 FQNEAQ, per germline (reference sequence). V lost 0 bases and J 0 bases, leaving 13 bases between the germline ends. The CDR3 reads CASSLAIRLFSTDTQYF. DNA for the CDR3: TGTGCCAGCAGCTTAGCCATCAGACTCTTTAGCACAGATACGCAGTATTTT.

This clone was picked up one time. The rearrangement joins TRBV5-8 to TRBJ2-1; tentatively, D is TRBD2 (5 bases). Looked up from germline, CDR1 is SGHTS and CDR2 is YDEGEE. The CDR3 totals 13 residues. V was trimmed by 3 bases and J by 9 bases, leaving 13 bases between them. The CDR3 reads CASSSGRSVEQFF. CDR3 sequence (DNA): TGTGCCAGCAGCTCGGGAAGGTCCGTTGAGCAGTTCTTC.

This sequence joins TRBV7-3 and TRBJ2-1, with 11 bases that match TRBD1. The V segment lost 3 bases and the J segment 6 bases; nucleotides outside the gene matches: 1. Germline values: CDR1 SGHTA, CDR2 FQGTGA. This CDR3 contains 14 residues. CDR3 nucleotide sequence: TGTGCCAGCAGCTTGGGACAGGGGGGCAATGAGCAGTTCTTC. Translated: CASSLGQGGNEQFF.

This chain joins TRBV28 and TRBJ2-7; D possibly corresponds to TRBD2 (5 bases). The CDR3 length is 13 residues. The V and J ends lost 10 bases and 5 bases respectively, with 18 bases between them. In germline, CDR1 is MDHEN, CDR2 SYDVKM. The CDR3 DNA follows: TGTGCCATCACTGATGCGCCCGGGGACGAGCAGTACTTC. It translates to CAITDAPGDEQYF.

This chain links TRBV27 with TRBJ2-2; TRBD2 aligns across 8 bases. J lost 5 bases, V lost 4 bases, and 3 bases had no gene match. From germline, CDR1 is MNHEY and CDR2 SMNVEV (reference sequence). This CDR3 has 14 residues. The CDR3 region is CASSWSSGTGELFF. In DNA, the CDR3 is TGTGCCAGCAGTTGGTCTAGCGGGACCGGGGAGCTGTTTTTT.

The chain is built from TRBV9 and TRBJ2-7, with D perhaps matching TRBD2 (5 bases). Trimming stripped 0 bases from V and 1 base from J, with 8 bases between. CDR3 length: 14 amino acids. Germline-derived CDR1 and CDR2 are SGDLS and YYNGEE. The CDR3 sequence is CASSVGRTSYEQYF. The CDR3 DNA follows: TGTGCCAGCAGCGTAGGGCGGACTTCCTACGAGCAGTACTTC.

This clone occurred once. This chain links TRBV4-3 with TRBJ2-7, with 8 bases aligning to TRBD2. V lost 1 base and J lost 2; bases outside the gene matches: 4. CDR1 is LGHNA and CDR2 is YSLEER in the germline V gene. This CDR3 is 15 amino acids long. The CDR3 loop reads CASSQVVAGTYEQYF. The DNA for the CDR3 is TGCGCCAGCAGCCAAGTGGTAGCGGGAACCTACGAGCAGTACTTC.

The chain couples TRBV28 to TRBJ2-1; TRBD2 matches 11 bases. J gave up 6 bases and V 5 bases, and 6 bases lay outside the gene matches. CDR1 and CDR2 from the germline V gene are MDHEN and SYDVKM. The CDR3 extends over 15 amino acids. The CDR3 nucleotides read TGTGCCAGCAGTCCGACTAGCGGGATATCCAATGAGCAGTTCTTC. This codes for CASSPTSGISNEQFF.

The V call is TRBV6-1, the J call TRBJ1-5; TRBD1 matches at 8 bases. This CDR3 is built from 15 residues. The V and J ends lost 5 bases and 7 bases, in that order; junction bases with no gene match: 10. CDR1 and CDR2 (germline): MNHNS, SASEGT. The CDR3, as DNA: TGTGCCAGCAGTACCCGGACAGGGCCAGGCCAGCCCCAGCATTTT. It translates to CASSTRTGPGQPQHF.

This chain joins TRBV7-2 and TRBJ2-3, with 9 bases aligning to TRBD2. The CDR3 is made up of 16 amino acids. V gave up 5 bases and J gave up 8 bases; unmatched junction bases: 14. Germline V CDR1 and CDR2: SGHTA, FQGNSA. CDR3 region: CASSPTPGLAQTTQYF. DNA of the CDR3: TGTGCCAGCAGCCCCACTCCGGGACTAGCCCAGACTACGCAGTATTTT.